The 19 T cell receptor beta chains listed next were all sequenced from one sample in a study of OX40 agonist ivuxolimab in advanced cancers. Libraries were made using the immunoSEQ multiplex PCR assay. This immuneACCESS table, as held by TCRdb, lists in-frame sequences with V and J called but not all clones. Of the missing ones, under half trace to an unresolved V gene in checked studies; the others have no known cause. Present in this sample are 72,000 or so clones, approximately 86% of which were seen just once. The ten top clones hold roughly 1.3% of the sample. This sample comprised CD4+ or CD8+ T cells sorted from blood, obtained in a trial of the OX40 agonist ivuxolimab. The receptors were sampled from an adult with an advanced solid tumor such as melanoma, head and neck, liver or kidney cancer.

This rearrangement joins TRBV4-1 to TRBJ1-4; D is possibly TRBD1 (5 bases). Germline CDR1 and CDR2: MGHRA and YSYEKL. V was cut by 1 base and J by 5 bases, with 20 bases left in between. The CDR3 is 18 amino acids. The CDR3 reads CASSQVFGARKGNEKLFF. As DNA, the CDR3 is TGCGCCAGCAGCCAAGTTTTCGGGGCCCGGAAGGGGAATGAAAAACTGTTTTTT.

This clone was seen once. This rearrangement joins TRBV9 to TRBJ2-1, with TRBD2 identical over 10 bases. Germline V gene sequence: CDR1 SGDLS, CDR2 YYNGEE. The V and J ends lost 3 bases and 6 bases, in that order; junction bases with no gene match: 3. This CDR3 comprises 14 residues. The CDR3 loop is CASSAASGSNEQFF. Written as DNA, the CDR3 is TGTGCCAGCAGCGCCGCTAGCGGGAGCAATGAGCAGTTCTTC.

CDR3: CASSLGTGGPQETQYF. CDR3 DNA sequence: TGTGCCAGCAGCTTAGGGACAGGGGGCCCTCAAGAGACCCAGTACTTC. The V call is TRBV11-2, the J call TRBJ2-5, with TRBD1 identical over 11 bases. Trimming removed 1 base from V and 2 bases from J; junction bases left unmatched: 3. The CDR3 is made up of 16 amino acids. Germline assignment: CDR1 SGHAT and CDR2 FQNNGV.

In its sample, this clone was seen a few times. The chain has TRBV2 and TRBJ2-5; D is possibly TRBD1 (6 bases). This CDR3 region has 13 residues. V lost 3 bases and J lost 5, with 10 bases in between. CDR1 is SNHLY, CDR2 FYNNEI, per germline. The CDR3 here is CASSDTGIETQYF. In DNA, the CDR3 is TGTGCCAGCAGTGATACAGGGATCGAGACCCAGTACTTC.

The chain recombines TRBV5-6 with TRBJ1-4; weak D call: TRBD1 (6 bases). V was trimmed by 2 bases and J by 8 bases, leaving 13 bases between them. This CDR3 comprises 14 residues. Per the germline V gene, CDR1 is SGHDT and CDR2 is YYEEEE. CDR3 coding DNA: TGTGCCAGCAGCTTCGGGGGGCTCGGCGAAAAACTGTTTTTT. This codes for CASSFGGLGEKLFF.

The V and J genes are TRBV30 and TRBJ2-5; TRBD1 might be the D (6 bases). Trimming shortened V by 2 bases and J by 5 bases, and 12 bases separated the two germline ends. Germline V CDR1 and CDR2: GTSNPN, SVGIG (reference sequence). This CDR3 has 13 amino acids. The CDR3 sequence is CAWSPTGWETQYF. The CDR3 region has the DNA TGTGCCTGGAGTCCCACAGGGTGGGAGACCCAGTACTTC.

This chain connects TRBV14 to TRBJ2-3; tentative D call: TRBD2 (6 bases). The CDR3 length is 13 residues. Germline-derived CDR1 and CDR2 are SGHDN and FVKESK. The V end lost 4 bases, the J end lost 3 bases, and 8 bases lay between the germline ends. DNA for the CDR3: TGTGCCAGCAGCCGGAGGGTAACAGATACGCAGTATTTT. Protein: CASSRRVTDTQYF.

The chain recombines TRBV6-1 with TRBJ2-7; D possibly uses TRBD1 or TRBD2 (5 bases each). The CDR3 runs 14 residues. Trimming took 10 bases from V and 4 from J, leaving 20 bases between them. The germline V gene encodes CDR1 MNHNS and CDR2 SASEGT. For the CDR3, the DNA is TGTGCCACCCGCCGGGACCCCCTGGGGTACGAGCAGTACTTC. It is translated as CATRRDPLGYEQYF.

Notes on this clone: The junction differs from germline at one of its ends, possibly a read error. The CDR3 DNA follows: TGTGCCAGCAGCCCTCCGGGACAGGGGGCTAGATGGAACTTC. Amino acid sequence: CASSPPGQGARWNF. V gene TRBV7-9 combines with J gene TRBJ2-7; 12 bases match TRBD1. The CDR3 contains 14 residues. Germline CDR1 SEHNR, CDR2 FQNEAQ (reference sequence).

The CDR3 bases are TGTGCCATCAGTGAGATCGGGAACTACGAGCAGTACTTC. Its translation is CAISEIGNYEQYF. The chain is built from TRBV10-3 and TRBJ2-7; possible D gene TRBD2, 5 bases. V lost 2 bases and J lost 3, with 8 bases in between. This CDR3 is built from 13 residues. Germline CDR1 is ENHRY and CDR2 is SYGVKD.

This chain links TRBV28 with TRBJ1-5, with TRBD1 matching over 9 bases. Trimming cost V 3 bases and J 3 bases; bases outside gene matches: 9. The CDR3 has 17 residues. CDR1 is MDHEN and CDR2 is SYDVKM in the germline V gene. As DNA, the CDR3 is TGTGCCAGCAGTTTGGCGTCGGGACAGGGTGTCAATCAGCCCCAGCATTTT. Its protein product is CASSLASGQGVNQPQHF.

The chain employs TRBV19 and TRBJ1-5, with 8 bases lining up with TRBD1. Germline loops: CDR1 LNHDA, CDR2 SQIVND (reference sequence). This CDR3 is built from 15 residues. V shed 6 bases, J shed 6 bases, and the junction held 10 bases outside the gene matches. In DNA form, the CDR3 reads TGTGCCAGTAGCCCTGAACAGGGGGGAGGTCAGCCCCAGCATTTT. As protein: CASSPEQGGGQPQHF.

The J gene is TRBJ2-3, the V gene TRBV9; TRBD1 matches at 8 bases. The CDR3 has 16 amino acids. CDR1 and CDR2 from the germline V gene are SGDLS and YYNGEE. Trimming removed 4 bases from V and 4 bases from J; junction bases left unmatched: 11. CDR3 region: CASSLFGQGAADTQYF. DNA for the CDR3: TGTGCCAGCAGCCTCTTCGGGCAGGGGGCCGCAGATACGCAGTATTTT.

This clone came up a few times. V usage is TRBV5-1 and J usage is TRBJ1-5; D is undetermined. V was clipped by 2 bases and J by 6 bases, with 18 bases between them. The CDR3 has 16 amino acids. Germline lookup yields CDR1 SGHRS and CDR2 YFSETQ. The CDR3 bases are TGCGCCAGCAGCTTAGGTTCGGCCGGGAGCGGTCAGCCCCAGCATTTT. Its translation: CASSLGSAGSGQPQHF.

The V call is TRBV30, the J call TRBJ1-1, with D unresolved. Trimming pared 0 bases from V and 1 base from J, leaving 6 bases between. The CDR3 is 13 residues long. Germline V gene data show CDR1 as GTSNPN and CDR2 as SVGIG (reference sequence). In nucleotides, the CDR3 is TGTGCCTGGAGTGTAACCGAGAACACTGAAGCTTTCTTT. Translated, it gives CAWSVTENTEAFF.

DNA for the CDR3: TGTGCCAGTAGTATCCGGGACAGGGATCAGCCCCAGCATTTT. Translated, it gives CASSIRDRDQPQHF. The chain is built from TRBV19 and TRBJ1-5; 9 bases match TRBD1. After removal of 3 bases from V and 5 bases from J, the junction contained 2 bases not matched to a gene. Germline V gives CDR1 LNHDA, CDR2 SQIVND (reference sequence). The CDR3 totals 14 residues. Complete variable domain (other parts from reference TRBV19 and TRBJ1-5): DGGITQSPKYLFRKEGQNVTLSCEQNLNHDAMYWYRQDPGQGLRLIYYSQIVNDFQKGDIAEGYSVSREKKESFPLTVTSAQKNPTAFYLCASSIRDRDQPQHFGDGTRLSIL.

This chain joins TRBV7-3 and TRBJ2-1; D tentatively fits TRBD1 or TRBD2 (5 bases each). V lost 2 bases, J lost 9 bases, and 17 bases lay in between. CDR3 size: 15 residues. The germline gives CDR1 SGHTA, CDR2 FQGTGA. CDR3 coding DNA: TGTGCCAGCAGCTTAGGTTCGGGGCTGTCGGGTGAGCAGTTCTTC. This sequence encodes CASSLGSGLSGEQFF.

This clone was counted a single time. At the DNA level, this CDR3 is encoded by other sequences in the same sample as well. This chain links TRBV21-1 with TRBJ2-7; TRBD2 reflects the table's D call only, with no check against the DNA. TRBV21-1 is deemed a pseudogene. The CDR3 is made up of 20 amino acids. The DNA for the CDR3 is TGTGCCAGCAGCCGAAGACGGGCGGCTAGCGGCATTTTAAACTCCTACGAGCAGTACTTC. This translates into CASSRRRAASGILNSYEQYF.

The chain couples TRBV11-2 to TRBJ2-1; 7 nucleotides agree with TRBD1. After removal of 1 base from V and 6 bases from J, the junction contained 12 bases not matched to a gene. The germline gives CDR1 SGHAT, CDR2 FQNNGV. The CDR3 is 17 amino acids. The CDR3 DNA follows: TGTGCCAGCAGCTTAGGGTTATCGACAGGGAGCTCCAATGAGCAGTTCTTC. This gives the protein CASSLGLSTGSSNEQFF. Supplemented by reference TRBV11-2 and TRBJ2-1, the full variable domain reads EAGVAQSPRYKIIEKRQSVAFWCNPISGHATLYWYQQILGQGPKLLIQFQNNGVVDDSQLPKDRFSAERLKGVDSTLKIQPAKLEDSAVYLCASSLGLSTGSSNEQFFGPGTRLTVL.